Sequencing of this T cell receptor (beta chain) was carried out in a study of CD8 T cells in Susac syndrome (dated by TCRdb to between 2018 and 2021). General notes on the study: Repertoire sequencing was used to test whether CD8+ T cell activation and differentiation in Susac syndrome was antigen driven.

Overall study results and their limits: The TCR sequencing and HLA analysis was acknowledged to have included a relatively small number of individuals.

Per the germline V gene (reference sequence), DFQATT is the CDR1 and SNEGSKA is the CDR2. V loses 2 bases, J loses 2 bases, and the germline ends lie 5 bases apart. Counted from cysteine to phenylalanine, this CDR3 has 12 amino acids. CDR3 DNA only is kept here, 36 bases in frame from base 1. Peripheral blood CD8+ and CD4+ T cells from healthy donors, Susac syndrome patients and multiple sclerosis patients were profiled using high-throughput TCR beta sequencing. Healthy donors were age- and sex-matched controls. Bulk CD8+ and CD4+ T cells were purified by magnetic negative isolation, while CD8+ TEMRA cells were enriched using FACS. Blood was drawn into EDTA tubes, processed within 24 hours, and PBMCs were isolated by density gradient centrifugation. PBMCs intended for TCR sequencing were cryopreserved in liquid nitrogen and thawed later in a water bath at 37 degrees C. A purity of at least 90% was achieved for sorted or isolated CD4+, CD8+ and CD8+ TEMRA cells.

RNA was extracted using the RNeasy kit, and roughly 0.5 to 1 ug of the RNA was reverse transcribed with random hexamers. The immunoSEQ multiplex PCR assay, which covers 54 Vbeta and 13 Jbeta segments, was used to amplify TCR beta CDR3 regions. PCR amplification bias was corrected using a synthetic template baseline for primer optimization and computational correction. The original methods were these. Reads were annotated to V, D and J genes according to IMGT and were analyzed with immunoSEQ Analyzer, with only productive sequences retained. Clonality was computed as one minus Shannon entropy normalized by log2 of the number of productive unique sequences. For each patient and control, public and private clones were evaluated within the 100 most prevalent clones. Clones were defined as Susac-specific if absent from the healthy and MS cohorts, from 900 to 1,300 published viral clones and from other ImmuneACCESS disease sequences. In-frame beta chains were kept once TCRdb had trimmed the public reads at Q25 with fastp and called clones with MiXCR. Records with the same CDR3 protein are collapsed into one entry carrying the most frequent genes and DNA. Clone size and V and J calls follow TCRdb, not the original study. The sample table holds some 170,000 distinct CDR3 sequences, of which about 95% were seen once. The top ten constitute approximately 0.098% of the sample.

To note about this clonotype: Its antigen is still unknown. Per-nucleotide qualities are absent, and no much larger clonotype sits a single base away.

Recombination connected TRBV20-1 to TRBJ2-3; the D gene identity is not certain. This TCR came from a human donor in good health. The specimen sequenced was CD4+ T cells from PBMCs. The nucleotides read TGCAGTGCTAGACCATTCACAGATACGCAGTATTTT. Its coded protein is CSARPFTDTQYF.